These 11 T cell receptor beta chains originate from one sample sequenced in a study of PD-1 blockade in mismatch repair-deficient tumors. Sequencing used immunoSEQ multiplex PCR; TCRdb keeps in-frame clones, though not all of them. The sample includes around 49,000 clones, approximately 80% of them seen just once. The sample in question was PBMCs, obtained before pembrolizumab treatment. These receptor sequences come from an adult with mismatch repair-deficient cancer.

The V and J genes are TRBV11-2 and TRBJ2-7, with D maybe TRBD1 (6 bases). Trimming stripped 3 bases from V and 3 bases from J, with 12 bases between. Germline CDR1 SGHAT, CDR2 FQNNGV. The CDR3 has 14 amino acids. CDR3 loop: CASSFSSGVYEQYF. CDR3 nucleotides: TGTGCCAGCAGCTTTTCGTCAGGGGTCTACGAGCAGTACTTC.

The chain links TRBV4-1 to TRBJ2-2; D not certain. V lost 1 base, J lost 4 bases, and 7 bases lay in between. CDR3 length: 14 amino acids. Germline CDR1 is MGHRA and CDR2 is YSYEKL. Here the CDR3 DNA reads TGCGCCAGCAGCCAAGCCCTTTTCACCGGGGAGCTGTTTTTT. Protein product: CASSQALFTGELFF.

The chain couples TRBV5-6 to TRBJ2-7; 8 nucleotides match TRBD2. V lost 4 bases, J lost 6 bases, and 9 bases stayed unmatched. Germline V gene lookup returns CDR1 SGHDT and CDR2 YYEEEE. This CDR3 has 14 amino acids. This CDR3 is CASSRLAFGGEQYF. The CDR3 DNA is TGTGCCAGCAGCCGACTAGCGTTTGGGGGCGAGCAGTACTTC.

This rearrangement joins TRBV7-2 to TRBJ1-5; TRBD1 matches 12 bases. The junction had 9 bases not matched to a gene; V was cut back by 5 bases and J by 7 bases. The CDR3 totals 16 residues. In germline, CDR1 is SGHTA, CDR2 FQGNSA. The CDR3 region is CASSPPGQGALQPQHF. The CDR3, as DNA: TGTGCCAGCAGCCCTCCGGGACAGGGGGCCCTCCAGCCCCAGCATTTT.

The V call is TRBV18, the J call TRBJ2-1, with 11 bases that match TRBD2. CDR1 is KGHSH and CDR2 is LQKENI in the germline V gene. This CDR3 spans 18 amino acids. The junction had 16 bases not matched to a gene; V was cut back by 4 bases and J by 8 bases. The chain's CDR3 is CASSLAGGPRGIVDEQFF. The DNA for the CDR3 is TGTGCCAGCTCACTAGCGGGAGGGCCCCGAGGAATAGTCGATGAGCAGTTCTTC.

V gene TRBV7-9 combines with J gene TRBJ2-3; 7 bases match TRBD1. The V and J ends lost 4 bases and 5 bases, in that order; junction bases with no gene match: 6. The germline V gene has CDR1 SEHNR and CDR2 FQNEAQ (reference sequence). CDR3 length: 14 residues. CDR3 coding DNA: TGTGCCAGCAGCTCCCGGACAGGTCAAGATACGCAGTATTTT. This encodes CASSSRTGQDTQYF.

The rearrangement uses TRBV10-2 and TRBJ2-1; D is perhaps TRBD1 or TRBD2 (6 bases each). Deletions cut 5 bases from V and 2 bases from J, with 13 bases between. CDR1 and CDR2 (germline): WSHSY, SAAADI. There are 15 residues in the CDR3. CDR3 DNA sequence: TGCGCCAGCAGTCTCCGGGGGCTAACCTACAATGAGCAGTTCTTC. Its translation: CASSLRGLTYNEQFF.

The chain employs TRBV7-9 and TRBJ1-1, with D possibly matching TRBD1 (6 bases). CDR3 length: 13 amino acids. The V end lost 2 bases, the J end lost 8 bases, and 12 bases lay between the germline ends. Germline lookup yields CDR1 SEHNR and CDR2 FQNEAQ (reference sequence). CDR3 sequence: CASSLLNGTEAFF. As DNA, the CDR3 is TGTGCCAGCAGCTTATTAAACGGGACAGAAGCTTTCTTT.

The gene calls are TRBV7-8 and TRBJ2-1, with unresolved D. The CDR3 has 16 amino acids. Germline V CDR1 and CDR2: SGHVS, FQNEAQ. V gave up 6 bases and J gave up 3 bases, with 18 bases separating them. CDR3 in amino acids: CASSTFGLNYYNEQFF. CDR3 in DNA: TGTGCCAGCAGTACCTTTGGTCTAAATTACTACAATGAGCAGTTCTTC.

The rearrangement joins TRBV7-3 to TRBJ2-1; 8 nucleotides line up with TRBD1. This CDR3 comprises 17 residues. CDR1 is SGHTA and CDR2 is FQGTGA in the germline V gene. V was pared by 5 bases and J by 9 bases, with 18 bases of the junction left unmatched. CDR3 bases: TGTGCCAGCAGCCCTCTTACGGATCCCAGGGGGCAAAGTGAGCAGTTCTTC. This codes for CASSPLTDPRGQSEQFF.

CDR3 in amino acids: CASSLDLRTDTEAFF. The CDR3 DNA reads TGTGCCAGCAGCTTAGATCTCCGGACCGACACTGAAGCTTTCTTT. V and J are TRBV11-2 and TRBJ1-1; no definite D call. The germline V and J ends were trimmed by 0 bases and 3 bases, with 11 bases remaining between them. Germline CDR1 and CDR2: SGHAT and FQNNGV. The CDR3 has 15 residues.